This T cell receptor (beta chain) was captured in a study of blood T cell repertoires in COVID-19. Study in general: Acute-phase and convalescent COVID-19 samples originated in the United States, Italy and Spain. T cells, B-cell-depleted T cells, or PBMCs provided the cDNA or gDNA that served as material.

Methods used by the authors: Estimation of nucleated cell counts was performed using reference gene primer amplification. TCRdb's table, derived via immunoSEQ multiplex PCR, lists solely in-frame clones and lacks some. V and J calls and clone size are as listed in that table; D and trimming were resolved from the DNA. In the table there are about 48,000 clones, 65% to 90% of which are singletons. Germline CDR1 SQVTM, CDR2 ANQGSEA. This CDR3 spans 14 amino acids. V lost 4 bases to trimming and J lost 0 bases; unmatched junction nucleotides: 3. Followed over time, Seattle patients had been enrolled while infection was active.

Input material: peripheral blood. The V and J genes are TRBV29-1 and TRBJ2-1; 7 bases map to TRBD2. The sequence came from a woman over 75 with COVID-19, enrolled during active disease. The CDR3 DNA reads TGCAGCGTTGGGCGGGGGAGCTCCTACAATGAGCAGTTCTTC. Protein sequence: CSVGRGSSYNEQFF.